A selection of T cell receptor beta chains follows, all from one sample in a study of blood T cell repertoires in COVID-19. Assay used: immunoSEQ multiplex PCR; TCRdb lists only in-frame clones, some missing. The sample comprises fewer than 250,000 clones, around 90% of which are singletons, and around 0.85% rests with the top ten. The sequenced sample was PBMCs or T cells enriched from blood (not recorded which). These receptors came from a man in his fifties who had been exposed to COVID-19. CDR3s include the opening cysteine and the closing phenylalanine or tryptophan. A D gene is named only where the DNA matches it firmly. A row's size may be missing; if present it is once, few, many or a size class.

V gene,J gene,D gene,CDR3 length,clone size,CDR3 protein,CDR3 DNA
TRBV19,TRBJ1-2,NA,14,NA,CASSILAGGYGYTF,TGTGCCAGTAGTATCCTCGCAGGAGGCTATGGCTACACCTTC
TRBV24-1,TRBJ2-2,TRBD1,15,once,CATRAGQGRVGELFF,TGTGCCACCAGGGCAGGACAGGGACGAGTCGGGGAGCTGTTTTTT
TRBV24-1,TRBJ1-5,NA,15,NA,CATSDGGAYNQPQHF,TGTGCCACCAGTGATGGGGGGGCGTACAATCAGCCCCAGCATTTT
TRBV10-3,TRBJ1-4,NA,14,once,CAITPDRTNEKLFF,TGTGCCATCACCCCGGACAGAACTAATGAAAAACTGTTTTTT
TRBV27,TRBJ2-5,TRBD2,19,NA,CASSPLWWGTSGSGETQYF,TGTGCCAGCAGTCCCCTGTGGTGGGGGACTAGCGGGAGCGGGGAGACCCAGTACTTC
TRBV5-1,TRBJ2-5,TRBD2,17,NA,CASSLAPGAGGRETQYF,TGCGCCAGCAGCTTGGCCCCCGGGGCGGGAGGGCGAGAGACCCAGTACTTC
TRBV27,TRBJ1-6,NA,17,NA,CASNISPSDSYDSPLHF,TGTGCCAGCAATATTTCGCCCTCGGACAGCTACGATTCACCCCTCCACTTT
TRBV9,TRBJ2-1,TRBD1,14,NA,CASSQGQRMNEQFF,TGTGCCAGCAGCCAGGGACAGCGCATGAATGAGCAGTTCTTC
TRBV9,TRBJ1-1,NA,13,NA,CASSPPRGTEAFF,TGTGCCAGCAGCCCCCCCCGGGGAACTGAAGCTTTCTTT
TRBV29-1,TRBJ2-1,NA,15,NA,CSVESLAQAINEQFF,TGCAGCGTTGAGTCTCTAGCCCAGGCCATCAATGAGCAGTTCTTC
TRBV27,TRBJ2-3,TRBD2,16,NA,CASSLIRTSNSDTQYF,TGTGCCAGCAGTTTAATAAGGACTAGTAACTCAGATACGCAGTATTTT
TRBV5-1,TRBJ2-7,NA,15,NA,CASSLFTARINEQYF,TGCGCCAGCAGCTTGTTCACAGCTCGAATCAACGAGCAGTACTTC
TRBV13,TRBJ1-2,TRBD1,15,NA,CASSPRTGPNYGYTF,TGTGCCAGCAGCCCGCGGACAGGGCCTAACTATGGCTACACCTTC
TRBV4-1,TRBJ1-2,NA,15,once,CASSQDLFDSYGYTF,TGCGCCAGCAGCCAAGACTTGTTTGACAGCTATGGCTACACCTTC